This T cell receptor (beta chain) was captured by sequencing in a study of control samples from healthy donors and cancer patients. Profiled with immunoSEQ multiplex PCR; TCRdb holds only in-frame clones, not every one. The data hold 50,000 to 75,000 clones, with roughly 85% observed a single time. This CDR3 contains 10 residues. Germline V CDR1 and CDR2: WNHNN, SYGVQD (reference sequence). On this clone: One junction end does not reproduce the germline sequence, and a read error may be involved.

The sequence was obtained from a man aged 35 to 55 in good health. The rearrangement joins TRBV10-1 to TRBJ1-2; unclear D gene. Sequencing was done on a sample of blood. The DNA of the CDR3 is TGCGCCAGCAGTCTGTATGGGTACACCTTC. As protein: CASSLYGYTF.